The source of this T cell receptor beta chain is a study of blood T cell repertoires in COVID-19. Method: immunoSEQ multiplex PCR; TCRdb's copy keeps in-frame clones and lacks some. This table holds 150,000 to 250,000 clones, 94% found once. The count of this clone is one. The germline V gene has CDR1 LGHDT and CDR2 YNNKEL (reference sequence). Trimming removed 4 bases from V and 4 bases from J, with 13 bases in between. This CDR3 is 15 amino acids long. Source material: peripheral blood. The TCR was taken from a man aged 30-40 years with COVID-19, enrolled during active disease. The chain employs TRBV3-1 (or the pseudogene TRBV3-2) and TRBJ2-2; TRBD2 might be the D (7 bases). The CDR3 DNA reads TGTGCCAGCAGCCCAAGGGGGGGAGGCACCGGGGAGCTGTTTTTT. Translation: CASSPRGGGTGELFF.